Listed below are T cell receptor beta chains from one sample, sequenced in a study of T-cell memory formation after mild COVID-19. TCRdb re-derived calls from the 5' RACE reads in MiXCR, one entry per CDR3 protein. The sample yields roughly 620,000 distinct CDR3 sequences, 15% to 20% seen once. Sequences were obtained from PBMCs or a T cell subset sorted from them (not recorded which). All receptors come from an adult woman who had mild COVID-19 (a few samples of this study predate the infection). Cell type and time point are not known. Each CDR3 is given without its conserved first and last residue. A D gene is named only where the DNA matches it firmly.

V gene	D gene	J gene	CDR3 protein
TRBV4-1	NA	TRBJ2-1	ASSHGGLNEQF
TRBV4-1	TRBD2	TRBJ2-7	ASSHPTSGGSYEQY
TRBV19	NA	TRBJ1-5	ASTPIAAGFGGQPQH
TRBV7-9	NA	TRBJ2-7	ASSLAGDTYEQY
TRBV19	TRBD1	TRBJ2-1	ASSTGTGNEQF
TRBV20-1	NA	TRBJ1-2	SARVASTVGGYT
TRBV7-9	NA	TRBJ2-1	ASSYGQYNEQF
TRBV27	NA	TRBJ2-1	ASSLSGGWTQHNEQF
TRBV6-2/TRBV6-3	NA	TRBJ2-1	ASSRTLPGGAGNEQF
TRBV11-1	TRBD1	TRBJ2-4	ASSPRDRGDIQY
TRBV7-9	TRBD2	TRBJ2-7	ASSRGLAPYEQY
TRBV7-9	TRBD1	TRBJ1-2	ASSVTGVQFYGYT
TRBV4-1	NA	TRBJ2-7	ASSQEFRVYEQY
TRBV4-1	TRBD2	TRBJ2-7	ASSRSGGEFSYEQY
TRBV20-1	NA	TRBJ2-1	SARRADAAYNEQF
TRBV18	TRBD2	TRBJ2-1	ASSSGSYEQF
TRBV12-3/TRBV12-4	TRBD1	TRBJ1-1	ASSSWTGEAF
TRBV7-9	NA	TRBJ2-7	ASSLLSMQY
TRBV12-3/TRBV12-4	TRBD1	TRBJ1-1	ASSRTGVGTEAF
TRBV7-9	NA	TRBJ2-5	ASSLERAGKRYQETQY
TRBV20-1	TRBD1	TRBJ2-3	SARDMDRGTDTQY
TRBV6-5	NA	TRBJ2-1	ASSSPDRRALNEQF
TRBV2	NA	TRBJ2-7	ASSEDVGAGYEQY
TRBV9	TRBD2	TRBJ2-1	ASARGGRDNEQF
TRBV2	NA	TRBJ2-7	ASAKTVTYEQY
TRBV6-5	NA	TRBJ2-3	ASSFHSSERQY
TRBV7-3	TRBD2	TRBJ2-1	ASSNLAGGQGEQF
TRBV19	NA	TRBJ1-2	ASSRSGERGYT
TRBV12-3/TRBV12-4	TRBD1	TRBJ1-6	ASSLDRVRGSPLH
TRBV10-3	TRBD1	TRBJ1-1	AIRGTGRNTEAF
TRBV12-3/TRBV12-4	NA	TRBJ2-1	ASSFPHGEQF
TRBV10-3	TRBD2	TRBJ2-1	AITRLAGDQSQF
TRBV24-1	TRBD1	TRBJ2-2	ATSDPGQGPGELF
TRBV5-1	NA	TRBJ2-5	ASSYSRLIQETQY
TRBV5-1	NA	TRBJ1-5	ASPRWEPQH
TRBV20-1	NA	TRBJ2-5	SARPLGGGETQY
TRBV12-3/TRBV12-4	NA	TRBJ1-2	ASSAGDGLYGYT
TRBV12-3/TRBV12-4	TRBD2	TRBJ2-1	ASSLRPGLAGEDNEQF
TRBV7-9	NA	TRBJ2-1	ASSHHGRSYNEQF
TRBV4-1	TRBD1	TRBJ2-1	ASSQERGQGSYNEQF
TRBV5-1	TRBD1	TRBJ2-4	ASSSGQGLNIQY
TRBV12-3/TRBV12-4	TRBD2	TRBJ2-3	ASSLAGGSGTQY
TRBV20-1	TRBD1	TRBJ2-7	SALPRTGALYEQY
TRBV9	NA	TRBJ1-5	ASSVGSPNQPQH
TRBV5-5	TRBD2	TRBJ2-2	ASSLELAGAGELF
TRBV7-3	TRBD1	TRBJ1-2	APGQGFYGYT
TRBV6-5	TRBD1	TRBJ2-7	ASSYGDRGTYEQY
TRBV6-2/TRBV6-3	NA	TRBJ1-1	ASSQARLSGVEGQNPEAF
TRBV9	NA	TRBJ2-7	ASSVDMGMMVDEQY